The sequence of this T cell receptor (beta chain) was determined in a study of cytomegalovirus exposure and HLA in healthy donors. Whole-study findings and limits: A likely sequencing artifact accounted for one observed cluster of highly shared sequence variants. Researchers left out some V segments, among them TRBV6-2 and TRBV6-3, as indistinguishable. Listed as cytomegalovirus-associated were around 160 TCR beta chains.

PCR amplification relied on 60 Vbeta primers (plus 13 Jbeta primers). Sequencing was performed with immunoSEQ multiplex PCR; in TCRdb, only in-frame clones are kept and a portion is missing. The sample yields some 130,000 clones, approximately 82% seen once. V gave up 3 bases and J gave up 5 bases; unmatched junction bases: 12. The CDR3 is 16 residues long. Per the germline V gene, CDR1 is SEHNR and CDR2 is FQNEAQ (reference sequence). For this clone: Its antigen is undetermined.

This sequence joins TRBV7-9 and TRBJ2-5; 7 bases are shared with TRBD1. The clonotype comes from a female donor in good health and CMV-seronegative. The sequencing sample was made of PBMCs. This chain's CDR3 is CASSFNRQGKYETQYF. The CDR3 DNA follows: TGTGCCAGCAGCTTTAATCGACAGGGAAAATATGAGACCCAGTACTTC.